A single sample is the source of the 11 T cell receptor beta chains below, sequenced in a study of T-cell reconstitution after alpha-beta-depleted transplantation in children. Preparation of the TCRbeta library was carried out with unique molecular identifiers. TCRdb re-derived calls from the PCR reads in MiXCR, one entry per CDR3 protein. The sample has a few hundred thousand distinct CDR3 sequences; approximately 10% are singletons. Specimen: PBMCs from the stem cell graft donor, collected from the stem cell graft. The receptors derive from a human donor who donated a stem cell graft to a child with acute myeloid leukemia.

This clonotype was recorded at least ten times. The genes are TRBV7-2 and TRBJ2-1; 7 nucleotides agree with TRBD2. The CDR3 consists of 15 residues. J was trimmed by 4 bases and V by 7 bases; bases with no gene match: 10. Germline V gene data show CDR1 as SGHTA and CDR2 as FQGNSA. CDR3 nucleotide sequence: TGTGCCAGCACCCCCCGGGACTACAATTACAATGAGCAGTTCTTC. It encodes CASTPRDYNYNEQFF.

The CDR3 coding sequence is TGCGCCAGCAGCTTGGGGACTAGCGCGGGCAATGAGCAGTTCTTC. Translated, it gives CASSLGTSAGNEQFF. The rearrangement joins TRBV5-1 to TRBJ2-1; 9 bases agree with TRBD2. CDR3 length equals 15 residues. Germline CDR1 is SGHRS and CDR2 is YFSETQ. The junction had 4 bases not matched to a gene; V was cut back by 0 bases and J by 6 bases.

This clonotype has more than one count but fewer than ten. The rearrangement links TRBV19 to TRBJ2-7, with TRBD1 identical over 11 bases. The germline gives CDR1 LNHDA, CDR2 SQIVND (reference sequence). The CDR3 has 13 residues. Trimming took 7 bases from V and 4 from J; bases not matched to a gene: 3. CDR3 in amino acids: CASKGTGGYEQYF. CDR3 nucleotide sequence: TGTGCCAGTAAAGGGACAGGGGGTTACGAGCAGTACTTC.

CDR3 sequence: CASSSLAPNQPQHF. In DNA, the CDR3 is TGTGCCAGCAGTTCCTTGGCCCCCAATCAGCCCCAGCATTTT. The chain carries TRBV12-3 or TRBV12-4 and TRBJ1-5, with D hard to call. V was trimmed by 4 bases and J by 3 bases, leaving 10 bases between them. This CDR3 has 14 residues.

This clonotype was observed at least ten times. This chain joins TRBV5-1 and TRBJ2-7, with TRBD1 as a possible D gene (6 bases). Germline CDR1 reads SGHRS; CDR2 reads YFSETQ. The CDR3 runs 14 residues. V was clipped by 5 bases and J by 3 bases, with 15 bases between them. Written as DNA, the CDR3 is TGCGCCAGCAGTCTACCGGGACATCACTACGAGCAGTACGTC. Its translation: CASSLPGHHYEQYV.

The rearrangement joins TRBV20-1 to TRBJ2-3; TRBD2 might be the D (6 bases). The CDR3 is 15 residues long. Germline CDR1 DFQATT, CDR2 SNEGSKA (reference sequence). Trimming stripped 5 bases from V and 1 base from J, with 16 bases between. CDR3 residues: CSADSWASGTDTQYF. The CDR3 DNA follows: TGCAGTGCTGACTCTTGGGCTAGCGGCACAGATACGCAGTATTTT.

This rearrangement joins TRBV3-1 to TRBJ1-2, with D uncertain. Germline-derived CDR1 and CDR2 are LGHDT and YNNKEL (reference sequence). Trimming took off 4 bases at V and 4 bases at J, with 10 bases between the two ends. The CDR3 totals 13 residues. The CDR3 reads CASSRNEAYGYTF. CDR3 DNA: TGTGCCAGCAGCCGGAACGAGGCCTATGGCTACACCTTC.

In its sample, this clonotype was seen a few times. The V gene is TRBV7-9, the J gene TRBJ2-1, with TRBD2 matching over 8 bases. J lost 5 bases, V lost 1 base, and 7 bases had no gene match. Germline-derived CDR1 and CDR2 are SEHNR and FQNEAQ (reference sequence). The CDR3 is 16 residues long. The CDR3 nucleotides read TGTGCCAGCAGCTTAGGATCGACTAGCGTCGACAATGAGCAGTTCTTC. It yields the protein CASSLGSTSVDNEQFF.

This clonotype was seen a few times. The V call is TRBV2, the J call TRBJ2-3; 10 nucleotides match TRBD2. The CDR3 spans 16 residues. Germline lookup yields CDR1 SNHLY and CDR2 FYNNEI. J gave up 2 bases and V 3 bases, and 5 bases lay outside the gene matches. CDR3: CASSERTSGYTDTQYF. The CDR3 nucleotides are TGTGCCAGCAGTGAGCGGACTAGCGGATACACAGATACGCAGTATTTT. The whole variable domain, filled in from reference TRBV2 and TRBJ2-3, reads EPEVTQTPSHQVTQMGQEVILRCVPISNHLYFYWYRQILGQKVEFLVSFYNNEISEKSEIFDDQFSVERPDGSNFTLKIRSTKLEDSAMYFCASSERTSGYTDTQYFGPGTRLTVL.

The gene calls are TRBV29-1 and TRBJ1-2; D unresolved. The CDR3 covers 12 residues. V was trimmed by 4 bases and J by 2 bases, leaving 8 bases between them. Germline V gene lookup returns CDR1 SQVTM and CDR2 ANQGSEA. The CDR3 DNA sequence: TGCAGCGTTGGGACGGGAAACTATGGCTACACCTTC. Its translation: CSVGTGNYGYTF.

There are many counts of this clonotype. The V call is TRBV5-1, the J call TRBJ1-5; 7 bases map to TRBD1. Unmatched junction bases numbered 8, after V lost 4 bases and J lost 4 bases. The CDR3 is made up of 15 amino acids. CDR1 and CDR2 from the germline V gene are SGHRS and YFSETQ. Written as DNA, the CDR3 is TGCGCCAGCAGCCCCGCTCCGGGACAGAATCAGCCCCAGCATTTT. Translated: CASSPAPGQNQPQHF.